The rows below give T cell receptor beta chains drawn from one sample of a study. MiXCR, applied by TCRdb to the RT-PCR reads, yields one record per CDR3 protein. The data hold around 700,000 distinct CDR3 sequences, with 12% to 15% observed a single time. Sequenced material: memory CD4+ T cells from blood. The origin of the receptors is a female donor in good health, serving as a healthy control. The CDR3 runs from the conserved cysteine through the conserved F or W. A D gene is named only where the DNA matches it firmly. Only some rows state a clone size, as once, few, many or a class for expanded clones.

V	length	D	size	J	DNA	CDR3
TRBV11-2	12	NA	NA	TRBJ2-1	TGTGCCAGCAGCTCGAATCTGGATGAGCAGTTCTTC	CASSSNLDEQFF
TRBV7-2	14	NA	NA	TRBJ1-2	TGTGCCAGCAGCTTAGTGAGGGAAAACTATGGCTACACCTTC	CASSLVRENYGYTF
TRBV29-1	14	NA	many	TRBJ2-4	TGCAGCGTACGGCCGGGGGAAGCCAAAAACATTCAGTACTTC	CSVRPGEAKNIQYF
TRBV20-1	14	NA	few	TRBJ2-3	TGCAGAGCGACCTCCGGCCAACGCACAGATACGCAGTATTTT	CRATSGQRTDTQYF
TRBV19	14	TRBD1	NA	TRBJ1-2	TGTGCCAGTAGTGTTACAGGGGGAACGACTGGCTACACCTTC	CASSVTGGTTGYTF
TRBV28	17	TRBD2	NA	TRBJ2-1	TGTGCCAGCAGTTCCCAGCCGGGACTAGCAGAATTGAATGAGCAGTTCTTC	CASSSQPGLAELNEQFF
TRBV30	12	NA	many	TRBJ2-7	TGTGCCTGGAGCCCAGTTGGTTACGAGCAGTACTTC	CAWSPVGYEQYF
TRBV9	14	NA	few	TRBJ2-2	TGTGCCAGCAGCCCAGGACTGGCCGGCGGGGAGCTGTTTTTT	CASSPGLAGGELFF
TRBV6-4	15	NA	few	TRBJ1-2	TGTGCCAGCAGTGACCGGAGCGGGGGGAACTATGGCTACACCTTC	CASSDRSGGNYGYTF
TRBV12-3/TRBV12-4	14	TRBD1	many	TRBJ2-7	TGTGCCAGCACCCGGACAGGGGGATCCTACGAGCAGTACTTC	CASTRTGGSYEQYF
TRBV11-2	13	NA	many	TRBJ2-2	TGTGCCAGCAGCTCGGACGGGACCGGGGAGCTGTTTTTT	CASSSDGTGELFF
TRBV7-3	14	TRBD1	few	TRBJ2-2	TGTGCCAGCAGCCCCACAGGGGGCAGCGGGGAGCTGTTTTTT	CASSPTGGSGELFF
TRBV12-3/TRBV12-4	14	NA	NA	TRBJ1-2	TGTGCCAGCAGCCCCCCACTGGGGAACTATGGCTACACCTTC	CASSPPLGNYGYTF
TRBV7-2	16	TRBD2	few	TRBJ2-3	TGTGCCAGCAGCTTACAGGGCGGGAGGCAGGGAGATACGCAGTATTTT	CASSLQGGRQGDTQYF
TRBV12-3/TRBV12-4	19	TRBD1	NA	TRBJ2-6	TGTGCCAGCAGCCTATATCAGGGACAGGGAACGAGTGGGGCCAACGTCCTGACTTTC	CASSLYQGQGTSGANVLTF
TRBV7-3	13	NA	many	TRBJ2-2	TGTGCCAGCAGCTTAGTTCTGGCCGGGGAGCTGTTTTTT	CASSLVLAGELFF
TRBV10-2	16	TRBD1	NA	TRBJ2-7	TGCGCCAGCAGTGACCTGAGGGGACAGGTGTCCTACGAGCAGTACTTC	CASSDLRGQVSYEQYF
TRBV18	15	NA	NA	TRBJ2-7	TGTGCCAGCTCACCGTCGGGCCCACGGAGGGACGAGCAGTACTTC	CASSPSGPRRDEQYF
TRBV30	12	NA	NA	TRBJ2-1	TGTGCCTGGAGTCGCGCCTACAATGAGCAGTTCTTC	CAWSRAYNEQFF
TRBV24-1	18	TRBD2	few	TRBJ2-1	TGTGCCACCAGTGGAGGGACTAGCGGGAGGACCTCCTACAATGAGCAGTTCTTC	CATSGGTSGRTSYNEQFF
TRBV12-3/TRBV12-4	14	NA	few	TRBJ1-2	TGTGCCAGCACCCCCGAGGGGGGTTTACGGGGCTACACCTTC	CASTPEGGLRGYTF
TRBV7-9	14	NA	few	TRBJ1-6	TGTGCCAGCAGCTTAGACGGCAGAAATTCACCCCTCCACTTT	CASSLDGRNSPLHF
TRBV11-2	14	NA	few	TRBJ2-1	TGTGCCAGCAGCTCCCTCCGTAGTAAGGCTGAGCAGTTCTTC	CASSSLRSKAEQFF
TRBV10-3	14	TRBD1	many	TRBJ1-2	TGTGCCATCAGTGAAACAGGGGGAAACTATGGCTACACCTTC	CAISETGGNYGYTF
TRBV24-1	14	NA	many	TRBJ2-3	TGTGCCACCAGTGATTTAACTAGCCGGGATACGCAGTATTTT	CATSDLTSRDTQYF
TRBV18	13	TRBD1	few	TRBJ2-7	TGTGCCAGCTCGCCGTACAGGGGGCAAGGGGAGTACTTC	CASSPYRGQGEYF
TRBV5-5	15	TRBD1	NA	TRBJ2-3	TGTGCCAGCAGCTTGGGGGACAGATATGCAGATACGCAGTATTTT	CASSLGDRYADTQYF
TRBV12-3/TRBV12-4	13	NA	many	TRBJ2-1	TGTGCCAGCAGTTTATCTGCCGGGAATGAGCAGTTCTTC	CASSLSAGNEQFF
TRBV28	13	TRBD1	NA	TRBJ1-3	TGTGCCAGCGGAGGGGGCAGTTGGAACACCATATATTTT	CASGGGSWNTIYF
TRBV6-5	14	TRBD1	many	TRBJ1-2	TGTGCCAGCAGTCCTACAGGGGGGTACTATGGCTACACCTTC	CASSPTGGYYGYTF
TRBV11-2	11	NA	many	TRBJ2-1	TGTGCCAGCAGCCATAGGTATGAGCAGTTCTTC	CASSHRYEQFF
TRBV28	14	TRBD2	NA	TRBJ2-1	TGTGCCAGCAGTCCCCCCAGGCGGGGGGATGAGCAGTTCTTC	CASSPPRRGDEQFF
TRBV20-1	13	TRBD1	NA	TRBJ1-5	TGCAGTGCTATATGGGACAGGGATCAGCCCCAGCATTTT	CSAIWDRDQPQHF
TRBV4-3	17	NA	few	TRBJ1-3	TGCGCCAGCAGCCAAGATCTAGGCCACCTCTCTGGAAACACCATATATTTT	CASSQDLGHLSGNTIYF
TRBV18	13	TRBD1	NA	TRBJ1-1	TGTGCCAGCTCACTCGGGACAGGGGGCGAAGCTTTCTTT	CASSLGTGGEAFF
TRBV20-1	15	TRBD1	NA	TRBJ2-3	TGCAGTGCTAGAGAGCGACAGGGTGGGACAGATACGCAGTATTTT	CSARERQGGTDTQYF
TRBV7-2	13	TRBD2	NA	TRBJ2-1	TGTGCCAGCAGCCAGCTAGCGGGAGTTGAGCAGTTCTTC	CASSQLAGVEQFF
TRBV9	15	NA	NA	TRBJ2-7	TGTGCCAGCTCCCCAGGGACCCCTCAAGTTTACGAGCAGTACTTC	CASSPGTPQVYEQYF
TRBV2	12	NA	few	TRBJ2-5	TGTGCCAGCAGTGAAGGGTCAGCGTCAAAGTACTTC	CASSEGSASKYF
TRBV10-3	14	NA	NA	TRBJ1-1	TGTGCCATCAGTGAGTCGAATCTTAACACTGAAGCTTTCTTT	CAISESNLNTEAFF
TRBV6-5	14	NA	few	TRBJ2-1	TGTGCCAGCAGTTATGGGGACCCCGGGAATGAGCAGTTCTTC	CASSYGDPGNEQFF
TRBV20-1	15	TRBD2	few	TRBJ2-1	TGCAGTGCTCCTCGGAGAGGGCTAGCGGGCAATGAGCAGTTCTTC	CSAPRRGLAGNEQFF
TRBV27	15	TRBD1	few	TRBJ1-1	TGTGCCAGCAGTCCAACCGCCGGACAGGGGAGGAAAGCTTTCTTT	CASSPTAGQGRKAFF
TRBV5-1	14	NA	many	TRBJ2-7	TGCGCCAGCAGCCCGGGTGTGGGGCCCTACGAGCAGTACTTC	CASSPGVGPYEQYF
TRBV29-1	15	TRBD1	many	TRBJ2-7	TGCAGCGTTGAAGATCTTGGGGGACAGGGCTACGAGCAGTACTTC	CSVEDLGGQGYEQYF
TRBV29-1	12	NA	few	TRBJ1-5	TGCAGCGTTTCGGCAGCGGGTCAGCCCCAGCATTTT	CSVSAAGQPQHF
TRBV12-3/TRBV12-4	13	NA	many	TRBJ1-2	TGTGCCAGCAGCCCTCGGGGGGCCTCTGGCTACACCTTC	CASSPRGASGYTF
TRBV7-9	16	TRBD2	few	TRBJ2-2	TGTGCCAGCTGTTTGCGGCTAGCGGGAGGTGGCGGGGAGCTGTTTTTT	CASCLRLAGGGGELFF
TRBV10-3	13	NA	few	TRBJ1-4	TGTGCCATCAGTGAGACGGAGGGAGAAAAACTGTTTTTT	CAISETEGEKLFF
TRBV20-1	16	TRBD2	NA	TRBJ2-3	TGCAGTGCTAATAGTATAGGCGGGGGAGTTACAGATACGCAGTATTTT	CSANSIGGGVTDTQYF
TRBV6-2/TRBV6-3	12	NA	many	TRBJ1-3	TGTGCCAGCAGTCCGCAAGGAAACACCATATATTTT	CASSPQGNTIYF
TRBV7-2	13	NA	once	TRBJ1-1	TGTGCCAGCAGCGCCGGGCCGTCGGGGGAAGCTTTCTTT	CASSAGPSGEAFF
TRBV28	15	NA	NA	TRBJ2-2	TGTGCCAGCAGTACTATCGGGACACCCACCGGGGAGCTGTTTTTT	CASSTIGTPTGELFF
TRBV7-2	15	TRBD1	NA	TRBJ1-4	TGTGCCAGCAGCTCACAGGGGGCCGCGAATGAAAAACTGTTTTTT	CASSSQGAANEKLFF
TRBV6-2/TRBV6-3	18	TRBD1	few	TRBJ1-5	TGTGCCAGCAGTTACGACAGGGGGCGAAATTGGGGCAATCAGCCCCAGCATTTT	CASSYDRGRNWGNQPQHF
TRBV29-1	14	NA	many	TRBJ2-5	TGCAGCGTTTCGGGTGCTGCGGGCCAAGAGACCCAGTACTTC	CSVSGAAGQETQYF
TRBV12-3/TRBV12-4	12	NA	NA	TRBJ1-2	TGTGCCAGCGACGGGGGTGTGGGTGGCTACACCTTC	CASDGGVGGYTF
TRBV5-1	13	NA	few	TRBJ1-2	TGCGCCAGCAGCTCTGACGGCTCCTATGGCTACACCTTC	CASSSDGSYGYTF
TRBV7-8	15	NA	few	TRBJ2-7	TGTGCCAGCAGTACACGGCGGGGAGTATCCTACGAGCAGTACTTC	CASSTRRGVSYEQYF
TRBV20-1	13	NA	many	TRBJ2-4	TGCAGTGCTGATAGCGGAAACAAAAACATTCAGTACTTC	CSADSGNKNIQYF